A single sample gave rise to the 14 T cell receptor beta chains below, sequenced in a study of blood T cell repertoires in COVID-19. Assay used: immunoSEQ multiplex PCR; TCRdb lists only in-frame clones, some missing. This sample has about 480,000 clones; 85% to 90% occur once, and the top ten carry roughly 1%. The sequencing sample was made of peripheral blood. Receptor source: a man between 18 and 29 years old with COVID-19, enrolled during active disease.

Details on this clone: The sample contains more than one DNA sequence encoding this CDR3. This chain uses TRBV5-5 with TRBJ2-3; 9 bases fit TRBD1. Germline V gene lookup returns CDR1 SGHKS and CDR2 YYEKEE (reference sequence). After removal of 4 bases from V and 1 base from J, the junction contained 1 base not matched to a gene. CDR3 size: 14 residues. This CDR3 is CASSRTGGTDTQYF. Here the CDR3 DNA reads TGTGCCAGCAGCCGGACAGGGGGCACAGATACGCAGTATTTT.

Concerning this clone itself: A much larger clone is a single base away; this may be a read error. V gene TRBV6-5 combines with J gene TRBJ1-5, with TRBD1 matching 7 bases. J lost 2 bases, V lost 4 bases, and 2 bases had no gene match. Germline V gene sequence: CDR1 MNHEY, CDR2 SVGAGI. This CDR3 contains 14 residues. The CDR3 DNA reads TGTGCCAGCAGTTTAGACAGGGGCAATCAGCCCCAGCATTTT. It translates to CASSLDRGNQPQHF.

This clone appeared a single time. V is TRBV5-4 and J is TRBJ1-2; 9 bases align to TRBD1. The germline gives CDR1 SGHNT, CDR2 YYREEE (reference sequence). J gave up 2 bases and V 3 bases, and 8 bases lay outside the gene matches. The CDR3 is made up of 16 amino acids. CDR3 nucleotides: TGTGCCAGCAGCTCCGGGACAGGGAGGTGGAACTATGGCTACACCTTC. It codes for CASSSGTGRWNYGYTF.

J is TRBJ2-5 and V is TRBV12-3 or TRBV12-4; no reliable D call. This CDR3 is 13 amino acids long. Trimming left V 3 bases short and J 5 bases short, with 10 bases between. The CDR3 is CASSFFQKETQYF. The DNA of the CDR3 is TGTGCCAGCAGTTTCTTCCAGAAGGAGACCCAGTACTTC.

The rearrangement uses TRBV6-5 and TRBJ2-5; no firm D call. The CDR3 covers 12 residues. Trimming stripped 8 bases from V and 2 bases from J, with 9 bases between. CDR1 and CDR2 from the germline V gene are MNHEY and SVGAGI. The DNA of the CDR3 is TGTGCCAGCGATAACCGGCAAGAGACCCAGTACTTC. Its translation: CASDNRQETQYF.

This chain links TRBV3-1 (or the pseudogene TRBV3-2) with TRBJ1-1; D is ambiguous. This CDR3 is 14 amino acids long. Germline CDR1 LGHDT, CDR2 YNNKEL (reference sequence). The ends were cut back, 2 bases at V and 6 bases at J, with 13 bases in the middle. CDR3 coding DNA: TGTGCCAGCAGCCAACCAGGTGGGAGCCCTGAAGCTTTCTTT. Translation gives CASSQPGGSPEAFF.

As for this clone: Within the sample, other DNA sequences also encode this same CDR3. V gene TRBV5-1 combines with J gene TRBJ2-3; D remains unclear. This CDR3 spans 14 amino acids. V dropped 0 bases and J dropped 0 bases, with 5 bases sitting between them. The V gene's germline CDR1 is SGHRS and CDR2 YFSETQ. The CDR3 protein is CASSLGASTDTQYF. Here the CDR3 DNA reads TGCGCCAGCAGCTTGGGGGCTAGCACAGATACGCAGTATTTT.

CDR3 nucleotides: TGTGCCAGCAGTGAATCTGCGGGACTAAACATTCAGTACTTC. This sequence encodes CASSESAGLNIQYF. V is TRBV25-1 and J is TRBJ2-4; TRBD2 might be the D (6 bases). V was clipped by 1 base and J by 6 bases, with 10 bases between them. Germline values: CDR1 MGHDK, CDR2 SYGVNS. The CDR3 has 14 amino acids.

The chain couples TRBV10-2 to TRBJ2-1, with 7 bases that match TRBD1. The CDR3 spans 13 residues. The trim removed 4 bases at V and 6 bases at J, leaving 3 bases unmatched. The germline V gene encodes CDR1 WSHSY and CDR2 SAAADI. CDR3 in DNA: TGCGCCAGCAGTGCACAGGGGAGCAATGAGCAGTTCTTC. This translates into CASSAQGSNEQFF.

There are a few counts of this clone. The chain uses TRBV5-4 and TRBJ2-2; 10 positions match TRBD2. There are 15 residues in the CDR3. Germline-derived CDR1 and CDR2 are SGHNT and YYREEE (reference sequence). With 4 bases clipped from V and 4 bases from J, the junction kept 4 bases outside the gene matches. As DNA, the CDR3 is TGTGCCAGCAGCCTGACTAGCGGGTCCACCGGGGAGCTGTTTTTT. This gives the protein CASSLTSGSTGELFF.

The rearrangement links TRBV6-5 to TRBJ1-2; TRBD1 aligns across 10 bases. Germline CDR1 and CDR2: MNHEY and SVGAGI. CDR3 size: 15 residues. After removal of 3 bases from V and 6 bases from J, the junction contained 7 bases not matched to a gene. CDR3 in amino acids: CASSYSGTGVDGYTF. CDR3 nucleotide sequence: TGTGCCAGCAGTTATTCCGGGACAGGGGTGGATGGCTACACCTTC.

The rearrangement uses TRBV7-3 and TRBJ2-1; D not resolved. The CDR3 consists of 14 residues. The V end was cut by 5 bases, the J end by 0 bases, with 8 bases between. Germline-derived CDR1 and CDR2 are SGHTA and FQGTGA. CDR3 DNA sequence: TGTGCCAGCAGCCCGGAGTACTCCTACAATGAGCAGTTCTTC. Translated: CASSPEYSYNEQFF.

The J gene is TRBJ1-1, the V gene TRBV2, with no clear D. The CDR3 spans 14 residues. CDR1 is SNHLY, CDR2 FYNNEI, per germline. V dropped 4 bases and J dropped 1 base, with 10 bases sitting between them. The CDR3 DNA is TGTGCCAGCAGTGCTACAGCGGGGAACACTGAAGCTTTCTTT. It is translated as CASSATAGNTEAFF.

The rearrangement links TRBV29-1 to TRBJ1-1; 7 bases agree with TRBD1. The CDR3 extends over 14 amino acids. Germline V lookup: CDR1 SQVTM, CDR2 ANQGSEA. The ends lost 2 bases at V and 4 bases at J; junction bases unmatched: 7. DNA of the CDR3: TGCAGCGTTGAACAGGGGGGAGCAGGCACTGAAGCTTTCTTT. Translation: CSVEQGGAGTEAFF.